Following are 11 T cell receptor beta chains from one sample sequenced in a study of T cell repertoires in cytomegalovirus infection. These receptors' targets are unknown. TCRdb re-called the reads with MiXCR, one entry per CDR3 protein. The table shows hundreds of thousands of distinct CDR3 sequences, with approximately 32% occurring only once. The sample in question was cultured PBMCs, obtained from culture after CMV antigen stimulation. The receptor source for this set is a human donor in good health (CMV status not recorded). Some clones in this sample may be carry-over from other donors' samples.

V is TRBV11-2 and J is TRBJ1-5, with D perhaps TRBD1 (6 bases). The CDR3 runs 13 residues. V was cut by 5 bases and J by 6 bases, with 11 bases left in between. Germline assignment: CDR1 SGHAT and CDR2 FQNNGV. The CDR3 coding sequence is TGTGCCAGCAGCGAGGGGGTTATTCAGCCCCAGCATTTT. Translating gives CASSEGVIQPQHF.

The chain combines TRBV7-8 with TRBJ1-4; D is unclear. Germline V lookup: CDR1 SGHVS, CDR2 FQNEAQ. The germline V and J ends were trimmed by 2 bases and 8 bases, with 9 bases remaining between them. The CDR3 loop spans 13 amino acids. CDR3 nucleotide sequence: TGTGCCAGCAGCTTAAGAGCCGGGGAAAAACTGTTTTTT. Amino acid sequence: CASSLRAGEKLFF.

The chain carries TRBV7-8 and TRBJ2-1, with 11 nucleotides matching TRBD2. CDR3 length: 18 residues. Germline V gives CDR1 SGHVS, CDR2 FQNEAQ. The J segment lost 5 bases and the V segment lost 4 bases, leaving 13 bases of the junction unmatched. Written as DNA, the CDR3 is TGTGCCAGCAGCTCTTCCATAGCGGGAGGGCGTGTAGACAATGAGCAGTTCTTC. Its translation is CASSSSIAGGRVDNEQFF.

V is TRBV12-3 or TRBV12-4 and J is TRBJ2-4, with D perhaps assigned TRBD1 or TRBD2 (5 bases each). The CDR3 is made up of 13 amino acids. V was pared by 6 bases and J by 5 bases, with 11 bases between. CDR3 protein: CASRLVGENIQYF. In DNA form, the CDR3 reads TGTGCCAGCAGACTAGTAGGGGAAAACATTCAGTACTTC.

V gene TRBV10-3 combines with J gene TRBJ2-1; D remains unclear. The germline CDR1 and CDR2 sequences are ENHRY and SYGVKD. CDR3 length: 14 amino acids. Trimming left V 0 bases short and J 7 bases short, with 10 bases between. The chain's CDR3 is CAISESGEPNEQFF. CDR3 nucleotides: TGTGCCATCAGTGAGTCGGGTGAGCCTAATGAGCAGTTCTTC.

This clonotype was seen a handful of times. At one end the junction does not follow the germline gene, possibly because of a read error. V usage is TRBV4-1 and J usage is TRBJ2-1, with no clear D. Germline assignment: CDR1 MGHRA and CDR2 YSYEKL. The CDR3 is 17 amino acids. The CDR3 DNA follows: TGTGCCAGCAACCCCGGTACGGGCAGACCACCCTACAATGAGCAGTTCTTC. Amino acid sequence: CASNPGTGRPPYNEQFF.

This clonotype was counted a few times. The V call is TRBV10-3, the J call TRBJ1-1; the D gene is possibly TRBD1 (6 bases). The germline CDR1 and CDR2 sequences are ENHRY and SYGVKD. The CDR3 has 14 amino acids. The V end lost 4 bases, the J end lost 5 bases, and 14 bases lay between the germline ends. The CDR3 loop reads CAISGSGGPTEAFF. The CDR3 DNA follows: TGTGCCATCAGTGGGTCTGGGGGGCCGACTGAAGCTTTCTTT.

This clonotype was counted a few times. The genes are TRBV2 and TRBJ2-3, with 7 bases identical to TRBD2. V shed 6 bases and J 2 bases; nucleotides not matched to a gene: 5. CDR1 is SNHLY, CDR2 FYNNEI, per germline. This CDR3 has 14 residues. The CDR3 here is CASRRDYPTDTQYF. CDR3 in DNA: TGTGCCAGCAGGAGGGACTACCCCACAGATACGCAGTATTTT.

J is TRBJ1-1 and V is TRBV30; TRBD1 matches 8 bases. This CDR3 contains 15 residues. V lost 5 bases and J lost 1; bases outside the gene matches: 9. The germline CDR1 and CDR2 sequences are GTSNPN and SVGIG (reference sequence). In DNA form, the CDR3 reads TGTGCCTGGGACCCCATCGGACAGGGGAACACTGAAGCTTTCTTT. It codes for CAWDPIGQGNTEAFF. The full variable domain, completed using reference TRBV30 and TRBJ1-1, is SQTIHQWPATLVQPVGSPLSLECTVEGTSNPNLYWYRQAAGRGLQLLFYSVGIGQISSEVPQNLSASRPQDRQFILSSKKLLLSDSGFYLCAWDPIGQGNTEAFFGQGTRLTVV.

This chain connects TRBV7-2 to TRBJ2-7; 9 nucleotides match TRBD2. The germline V gene encodes CDR1 SGHTA and CDR2 FQGNSA. This CDR3 is built from 15 residues. V lost 3 bases, J lost 4 bases, and 7 bases stayed unmatched. The CDR3 sequence is CASSFGAGGLYEQYF. CDR3 coding DNA: TGTGCCAGCAGCTTCGGGGCGGGAGGGCTATACGAGCAGTACTTC.

This clonotype has a handful of counts. The V and J genes are TRBV10-3 and TRBJ1-2; no definite D call. CDR1 is ENHRY, CDR2 SYGVKD, per germline. This CDR3 has 13 residues. Trimming removed 10 bases at V and 6 bases at J, with 18 bases between. The CDR3 loop is CATKGGGSDGYTF. The CDR3 region has the DNA TGTGCCACGAAAGGAGGAGGGTCTGATGGCTACACCTTC.